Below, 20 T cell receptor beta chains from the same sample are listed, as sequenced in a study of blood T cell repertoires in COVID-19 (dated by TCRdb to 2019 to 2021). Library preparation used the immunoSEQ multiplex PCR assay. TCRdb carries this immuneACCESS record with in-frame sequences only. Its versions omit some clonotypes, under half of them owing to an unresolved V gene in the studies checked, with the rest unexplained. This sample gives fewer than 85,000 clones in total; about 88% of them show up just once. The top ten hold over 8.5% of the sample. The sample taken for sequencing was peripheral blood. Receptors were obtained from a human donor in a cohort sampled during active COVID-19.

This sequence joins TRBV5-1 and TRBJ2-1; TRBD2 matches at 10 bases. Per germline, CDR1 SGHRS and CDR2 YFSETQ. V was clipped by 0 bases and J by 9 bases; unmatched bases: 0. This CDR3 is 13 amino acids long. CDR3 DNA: TGCGCCAGCAGCTTGGCTAGCGGGAGTGAGCAGTTCTTC. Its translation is CASSLASGSEQFF.

CDR3 in amino acids: CASSPTRLPSSGELFF. DNA for the CDR3: TGTGCCAGCAGTCCCACCCGACTACCCTCCTCCGGGGAGCTGTTTTTT. V gene TRBV7-9 combines with J gene TRBJ2-2, with D possibly matching TRBD2 (5 bases). CDR1 and CDR2 (germline): SEHNR, FQNEAQ (reference sequence). The V end was cut by 6 bases, the J end by 6 bases, with 20 bases between. The CDR3 totals 16 residues. Full variable domain (missing parts from reference TRBV7-9 and TRBJ2-2): DTGVSQNPRHKITKRGQNVTFRCDPISEHNRLYWYRQTLGQGPEFLTYFQNEAQLEKSRLLSDRFSAERPKGSFSTLEIQRTEQGDSAMYLCASSPTRLPSSGELFFGEGSRLTVL.

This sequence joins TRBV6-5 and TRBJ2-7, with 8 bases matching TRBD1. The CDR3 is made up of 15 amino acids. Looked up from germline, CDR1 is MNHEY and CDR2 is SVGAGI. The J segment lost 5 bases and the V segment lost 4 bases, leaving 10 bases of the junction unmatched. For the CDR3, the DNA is TGTGCCAGCAGTTGGGGGCAGGGGGCATTGAACGAGCAGTACTTC. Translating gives CASSWGQGALNEQYF.

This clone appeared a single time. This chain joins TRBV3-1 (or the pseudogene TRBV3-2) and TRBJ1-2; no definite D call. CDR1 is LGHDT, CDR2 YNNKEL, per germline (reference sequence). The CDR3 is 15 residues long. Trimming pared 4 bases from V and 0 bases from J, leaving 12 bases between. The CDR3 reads CASSPRSLANYGYTF. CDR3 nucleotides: TGTGCCAGCAGCCCGCGATCGTTAGCTAACTATGGCTACACCTTC.

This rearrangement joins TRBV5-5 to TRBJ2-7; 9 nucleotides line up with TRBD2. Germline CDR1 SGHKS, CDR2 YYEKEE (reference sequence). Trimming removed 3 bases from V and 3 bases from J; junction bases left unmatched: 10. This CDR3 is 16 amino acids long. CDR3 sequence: CASSSEPSGIVYEQYF. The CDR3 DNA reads TGTGCCAGCAGCTCCGAGCCTAGCGGGATCGTCTACGAGCAGTACTTC.

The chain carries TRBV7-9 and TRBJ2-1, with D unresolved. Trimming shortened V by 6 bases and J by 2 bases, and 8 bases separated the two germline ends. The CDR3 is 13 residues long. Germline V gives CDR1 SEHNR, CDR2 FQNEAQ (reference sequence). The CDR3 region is CASSGGTYNEQFF. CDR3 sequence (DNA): TGTGCCAGCAGTGGCGGTACCTACAATGAGCAGTTCTTC.

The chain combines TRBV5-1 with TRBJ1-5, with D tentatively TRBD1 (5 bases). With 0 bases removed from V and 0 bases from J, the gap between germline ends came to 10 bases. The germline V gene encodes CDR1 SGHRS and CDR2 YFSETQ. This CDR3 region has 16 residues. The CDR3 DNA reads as TGCGCCAGCAGCTTGGAATCGGGGGATAGCAATCAGCCCCAGCATTTT. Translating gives CASSLESGDSNQPQHF.

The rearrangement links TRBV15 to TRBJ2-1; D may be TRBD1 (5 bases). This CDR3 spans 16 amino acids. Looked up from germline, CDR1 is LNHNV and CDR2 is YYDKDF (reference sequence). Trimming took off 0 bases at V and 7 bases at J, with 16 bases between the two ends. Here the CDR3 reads CATSRDPRATGNEQFF. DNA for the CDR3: TGTGCCACCAGCAGAGATCCCAGGGCAACCGGTAATGAGCAGTTCTTC.

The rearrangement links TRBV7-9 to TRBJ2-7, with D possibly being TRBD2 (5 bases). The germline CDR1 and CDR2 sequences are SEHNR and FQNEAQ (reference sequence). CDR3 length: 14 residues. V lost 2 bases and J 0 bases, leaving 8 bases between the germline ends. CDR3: CASSLFGSSYEQYF. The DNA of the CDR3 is TGTGCCAGCAGCTTATTTGGGAGCTCCTACGAGCAGTACTTC.

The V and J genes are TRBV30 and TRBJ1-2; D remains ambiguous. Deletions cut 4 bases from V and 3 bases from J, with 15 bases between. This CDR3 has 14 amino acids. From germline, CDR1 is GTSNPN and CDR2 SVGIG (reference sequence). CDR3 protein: CAWNNRDTYYGYTF. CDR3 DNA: TGTGCCTGGAATAACCGAGACACATACTATGGCTACACCTTC.

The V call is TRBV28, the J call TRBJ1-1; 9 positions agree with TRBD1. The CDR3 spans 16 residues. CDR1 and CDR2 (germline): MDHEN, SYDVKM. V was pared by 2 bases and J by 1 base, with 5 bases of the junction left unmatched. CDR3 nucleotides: TGTGCCAGCAGTTTACAAACAGGGGGCTGGAACACTGAAGCTTTCTTT. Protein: CASSLQTGGWNTEAFF.

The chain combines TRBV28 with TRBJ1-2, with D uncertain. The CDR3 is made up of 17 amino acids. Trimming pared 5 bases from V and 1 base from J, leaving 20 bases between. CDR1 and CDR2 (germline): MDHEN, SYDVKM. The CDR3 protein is CASSPVPTEIFNYGYTF. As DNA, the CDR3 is TGTGCCAGCAGTCCCGTCCCCACAGAGATCTTTAACTATGGCTACACCTTC.

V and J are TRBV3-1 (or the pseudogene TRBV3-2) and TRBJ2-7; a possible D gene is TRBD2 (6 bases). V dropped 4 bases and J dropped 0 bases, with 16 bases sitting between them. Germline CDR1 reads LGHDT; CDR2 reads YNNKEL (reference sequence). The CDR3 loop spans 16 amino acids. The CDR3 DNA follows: TGTGCCAGCAGCCTTGGTTCGGGGGACTCCTCCTACGAGCAGTACTTC. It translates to CASSLGSGDSSYEQYF.

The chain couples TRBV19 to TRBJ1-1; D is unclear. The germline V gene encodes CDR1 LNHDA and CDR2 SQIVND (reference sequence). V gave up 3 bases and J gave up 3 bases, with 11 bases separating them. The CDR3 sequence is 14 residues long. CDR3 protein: CASSIRQVDTEAFF. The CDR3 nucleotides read TGTGCCAGTAGTATTAGGCAGGTTGACACTGAAGCTTTCTTT.

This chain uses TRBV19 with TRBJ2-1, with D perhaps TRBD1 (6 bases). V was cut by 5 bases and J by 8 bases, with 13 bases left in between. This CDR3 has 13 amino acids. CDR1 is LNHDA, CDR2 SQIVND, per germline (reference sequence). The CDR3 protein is CASSGGSAYEQFF. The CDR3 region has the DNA TGTGCCAGTAGTGGGGGCTCGGCGTATGAGCAGTTCTTC.

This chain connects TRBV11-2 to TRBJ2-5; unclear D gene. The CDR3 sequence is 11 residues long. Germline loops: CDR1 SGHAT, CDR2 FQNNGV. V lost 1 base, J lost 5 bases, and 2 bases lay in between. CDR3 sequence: CASSLAETQYF. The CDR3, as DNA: TGTGCCAGCAGCTTAGCGGAGACCCAGTACTTC.

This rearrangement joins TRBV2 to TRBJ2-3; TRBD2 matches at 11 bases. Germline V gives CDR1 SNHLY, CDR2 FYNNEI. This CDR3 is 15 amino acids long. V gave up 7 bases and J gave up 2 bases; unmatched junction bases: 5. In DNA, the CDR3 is TGTGCCAGCAAGGGACTAGCGGAATACACAGATACGCAGTATTTT. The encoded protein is CASKGLAEYTDTQYF.

The CDR3 bases are TGTGCCAGCTATACAGGGGAGCACCTCCACTTT. It codes for CASYTGEHLHF. This chain connects TRBV2 to TRBJ1-6; TRBD1 agrees at 7 bases. The CDR3 extends over 11 amino acids. The germline V gene has CDR1 SNHLY and CDR2 FYNNEI. Trimming removed 8 bases from V and 15 bases from J; junction bases left unmatched: 7. The full variable domain, rest sourced from reference TRBV2 and TRBJ1-6, is EPEVTQTPSHQVTQMGQEVILRCVPISNHLYFYWYRQILGQKVEFLVSFYNNEISEKSEIFDDQFSVERPDGSNFTLKIRSTKLEDSAMYFCASYTGEHLHFGNGTRLTVT.

CDR3 residues: CATSRVAGGHTDTQYF. The CDR3 DNA is TGTGCCACCAGCAGGGTAGCGGGAGGGCACACAGATACGCAGTATTTT. The chain combines TRBV15 with TRBJ2-3, with TRBD2 identical over 11 bases. CDR1 LNHNV and CDR2 YYDKDF come from the germline V gene (reference sequence). J was trimmed by 2 bases and V by 3 bases; bases with no gene match: 4. The CDR3 has 16 amino acids.

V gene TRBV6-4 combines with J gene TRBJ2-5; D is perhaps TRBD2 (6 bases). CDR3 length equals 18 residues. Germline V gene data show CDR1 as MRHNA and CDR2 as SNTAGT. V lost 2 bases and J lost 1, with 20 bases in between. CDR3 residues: CASSDGPEERAFQETQYF. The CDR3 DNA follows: TGTGCCAGCAGTGACGGGCCGGAGGAGCGGGCGTTCCAAGAGACCCAGTACTTC.